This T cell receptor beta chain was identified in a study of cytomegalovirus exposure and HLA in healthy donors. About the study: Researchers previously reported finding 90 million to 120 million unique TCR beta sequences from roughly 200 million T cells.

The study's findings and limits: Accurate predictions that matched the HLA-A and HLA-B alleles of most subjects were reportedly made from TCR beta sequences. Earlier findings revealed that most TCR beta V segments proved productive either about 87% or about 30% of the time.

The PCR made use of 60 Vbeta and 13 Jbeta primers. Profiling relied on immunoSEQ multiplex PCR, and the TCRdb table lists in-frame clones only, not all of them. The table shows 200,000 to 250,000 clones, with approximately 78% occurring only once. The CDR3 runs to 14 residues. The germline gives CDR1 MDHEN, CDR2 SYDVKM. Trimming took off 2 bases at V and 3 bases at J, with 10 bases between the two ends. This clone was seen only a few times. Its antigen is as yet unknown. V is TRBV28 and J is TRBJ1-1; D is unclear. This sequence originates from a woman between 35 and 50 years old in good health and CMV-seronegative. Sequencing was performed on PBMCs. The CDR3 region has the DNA TGTGCCAGCAGTTTACGAGAGAGTTACACTGAAGCTTTCTTT. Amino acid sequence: CASSLRESYTEAFF.